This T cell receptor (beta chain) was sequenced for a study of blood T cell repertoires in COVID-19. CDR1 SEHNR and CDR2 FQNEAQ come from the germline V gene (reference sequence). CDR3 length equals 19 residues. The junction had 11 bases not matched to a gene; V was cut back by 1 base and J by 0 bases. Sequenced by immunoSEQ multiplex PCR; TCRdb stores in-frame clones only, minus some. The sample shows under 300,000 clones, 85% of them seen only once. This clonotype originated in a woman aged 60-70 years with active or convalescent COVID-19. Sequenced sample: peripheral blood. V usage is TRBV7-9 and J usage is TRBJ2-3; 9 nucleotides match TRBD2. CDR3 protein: CASSLGWASGETSTDTQYF. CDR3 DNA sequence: TGTGCCAGCAGCTTAGGCTGGGCTAGCGGGGAAACTAGCACAGATACGCAGTATTTT.